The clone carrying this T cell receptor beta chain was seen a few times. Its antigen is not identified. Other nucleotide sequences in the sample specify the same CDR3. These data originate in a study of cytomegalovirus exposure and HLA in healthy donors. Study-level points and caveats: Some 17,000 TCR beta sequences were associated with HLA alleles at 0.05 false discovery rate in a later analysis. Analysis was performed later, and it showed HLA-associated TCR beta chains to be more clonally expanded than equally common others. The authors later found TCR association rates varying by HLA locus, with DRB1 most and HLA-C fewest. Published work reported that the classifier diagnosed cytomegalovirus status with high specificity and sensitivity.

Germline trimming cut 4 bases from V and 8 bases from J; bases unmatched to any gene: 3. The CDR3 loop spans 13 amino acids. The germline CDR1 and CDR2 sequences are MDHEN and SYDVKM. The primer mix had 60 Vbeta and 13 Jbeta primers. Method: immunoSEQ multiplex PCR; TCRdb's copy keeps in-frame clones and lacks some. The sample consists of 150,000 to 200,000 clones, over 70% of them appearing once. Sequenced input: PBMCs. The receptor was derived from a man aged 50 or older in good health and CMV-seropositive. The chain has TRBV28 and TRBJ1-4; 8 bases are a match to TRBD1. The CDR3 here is CASSSGQDEKLFF. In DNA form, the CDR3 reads TGTGCCAGCAGTTCGGGACAGGACGAAAAACTGTTTTTT. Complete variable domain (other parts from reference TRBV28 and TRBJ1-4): DVKVTQSSRYLVKRTGEKVFLECVQDMDHENMFWYRQDPGLGLRLIYFSYDVKMKEKGDIPEGYSVSREKKERFSLILESASTNQTSMYLCASSSGQDEKLFFGSGTQLSVL.